The clone carrying this TCR beta chain was counted only a few times. Using a J-beta primer mix together with a sample-barcoded 5' primer, a second PCR was run for roughly 7 to 12 cycles. TCRdb reprocessed the 5' RACE reads via MiXCR and lists one record per CDR3 protein. This sample has 1.5 million to 2 million distinct CDR3 sequences, with approximately 28% found just once. The sample providers were healthy Caucasian people from Russia, aged about 6 to 95. A minimum of 7 million PBMCs was isolated per sample. The total RNA that was extracted per sample amounted to at least 5 micrograms. The entry originates in a study of blood T cells in healthy people across ages. This CDR3 region has 12 residues. V lost 1 base to trimming and J lost 8 bases, with 9 bases between them. Germline V gene sequence: CDR1 DFQATT, CDR2 SNEGSKA (reference sequence).

The chain uses TRBV20-1 and TRBJ2-1; D is ambiguous. The material sequenced was blood. The origin of this receptor is a young woman in good health. Here the CDR3 DNA reads TGCAGTGCTAGAGGTTTACGCTATGAGCAGTTCTTC. Its protein is CSARGLRYEQFF.